This TCR beta chain was sequenced during a study of CD8 T cells in ankylosing spondylitis. Study-level results: Both synovial fluid and blood in reactive arthritis had previously been reported to carry some motif variants. It appeared that ankylosing spondylitis blood was characterized by a TCR beta motif of about eight highly homologous variants.

Quantitative 5'-RACE was performed with molecular barcodes, and it yielded the TCR beta libraries. TCRdb independently ran MiXCR on the 5' RACE reads; one entry per CDR3 protein. The sample lists about 96,000 distinct CDR3 sequences; about 8.1% were seen once. Germline V gene sequence: CDR1 SQVTM, CDR2 ANQGSEA. V was clipped by 5 bases and J by 5 bases, with 27 bases between them. There are 17 residues in the CDR3. On this clonotype: Its cognate antigen is unknown.

The specimen sequenced was blood, either unsorted or a sorted T cell fraction (not recorded which). The gene calls are TRBV29-1 and TRBJ1-1; D gene uncertain. This sequence was found in a male donor with ankylosing spondylitis or in good health (not recorded which). CDR3 nucleotide sequence: TGCAGCGTTACCGCCGGGATGGATGACATTGTCGGTACTGAAGCTTTCTTT. It specifies CSVTAGMDDIVGTEAFF.